This TCR beta chain appears in the sequencing data of a study of spatial heterogeneity in lung cancer. Overall study results and limits: Counts of expanded intratumoral alpha and beta TCRs tracked tumor mutation counts.

Time point specified: sample taken at primary tumor resection. This clonotype counts as medium-sized (0.01 to 0.1%). Antigen specificity is unknown. On each TCR cDNA molecule, a unique molecular identifier was present. TCRdb itself ran the 5' RACE reads through MiXCR, one entry per CDR3 protein. Found here are 15,000 to 20,000 distinct CDR3 sequences, around 6.8% of them singletons; the top ten hold 20% to 25%. The sample here was lung tumor tissue, taken at surgery. The origin of this receptor is a male donor with early-stage non-small cell lung cancer.

DNA of the CDR3: TGCAGTGCTAGAGTCCCTGGGCGGGGGGTCGCAGATACGCAGTATTTT. Amino acids: CSARVPGRGVADTQYF. The rearrangement joins TRBV20-1 to TRBJ2-3, with TRBD2 matching over 8 bases. The J segment lost 4 bases and the V segment lost 1 base, leaving 10 bases of the junction unmatched. Germline loops: CDR1 DFQATT, CDR2 SNEGSKA (reference sequence). This CDR3 contains 16 residues.